This TCR beta chain was observed in a study of T cell changes during pregnancy in multiple sclerosis. This clone was recorded a few times. Assay: immunoSEQ multiplex PCR; the TCRdb copy retains only in-frame clones and omits some. Among 90,000 to 120,000 clones listed, about nine tenths were seen once. Here the sequenced sample was peripheral blood, taken in the third trimester of pregnancy. The sequence was collected from a female donor in good health, enrolled as a control in a pregnancy study.

CDR3 amino acids: CASSLSPHQTAYEQYF. The CDR3, as DNA: TGTGCCAGCAGTCTCTCCCCTCATCAGACAGCCTACGAGCAGTACTTC. The rearrangement joins TRBV7-3 to TRBJ2-7, with D perhaps matching TRBD1 (5 bases). The CDR3 is made up of 16 amino acids. The V and J ends lost 6 bases and 2 bases respectively, with 20 bases between them. Germline V CDR1 and CDR2: SGHTA, FQGTGA.